These T cell receptor beta chains were read from a single sample in a study of blood T cell repertoires in COVID-19. Assay used: immunoSEQ multiplex PCR; TCRdb lists only in-frame clones, some missing. This table holds approximately 150,000 clones, over 75% found once. Material: peripheral blood. The origin of the receptors is a man aged 18 to 29 with COVID-19, enrolled during active disease. Each CDR3 is given with its conserved first and last residue. The D gene is left open where the match is weak. A row's size may be missing; if present it is once, few, many or a size class.

>TRBJ1-4|.|.|15|TRBV15
CATSRGPAARDKLLF
TGTGCCACCAGCAGAGGGCCGGCAGCTCGTGACAAACTGCTTTTT
>TRBJ2-2|.|.|11|TRBV27
CASSFAGELFF
TGTGCCAGCAGTTTCGCCGGGGAGCTGTTTTTT
>TRBJ2-3|.|.|16|TRBV4-2
CASSQDADTSTDTQYF
TGTGCCAGCAGCCAAGACGCGGATACCTCCACAGATACGCAGTATTTT
>TRBJ2-7|.|.|16|TRBV7-2
CASSKPLGGIRYEQYF
TGTGCCAGCAGCAAGCCCCTTGGCGGGATCCGCTACGAGCAGTACTTC
>TRBJ1-5|.|.|12|TRBV15
CATSRGSQPQHF
TGTGCCACCAGCAGAGGCAGTCAGCCCCAGCATTTT
>TRBJ2-7|.|.|16|TRBV11-2
CASSSLLGYFSYEQYF
TGTGCCAGCAGCTCCTTACTAGGGTACTTCTCCTACGAGCAGTACTTC
>TRBJ2-3|TRBD1|.|17|TRBV10-3
CAITRQGGRSSTDTQYF
TGTGCCATCACCCGACAGGGGGGGAGGTCTAGCACAGATACGCAGTATTTT
>TRBJ2-3|.|.|13|TRBV24-1
CATSDPTTDTQYF
TGTGCCACCAGTGATCCCACAACAGATACGCAGTATTTT
>TRBJ2-1|.|.|13|TRBV24-1
CATSDRPGDEQFF
TGTGCCACCAGTGATCGGCCCGGGGATGAGCAGTTCTTC
>TRBJ2-2|.|.|13|TRBV19
CASRAPNTGELFF
TGTGCCAGTAGGGCCCCGAACACCGGGGAGCTGTTTTTT
>TRBJ1-2|TRBD1|once|18|TRBV10-3
CAISEPTRIGTGLDGYTF
TGTGCCATCAGTGAGCCGACCCGCATCGGGACAGGGTTGGATGGCTACACCTTC
>TRBJ2-5|TRBD1|.|15|TRBV2
CASRVDRGLQETQYF
TGTGCCAGCAGGGTGGACAGGGGGCTACAAGAGACCCAGTACTTC
>TRBJ1-4|.|.|15|TRBV5-5
CASSRWPTTNEKLLF
TGTGCCAGCAGCCGATGGCCTACAACTAATGAAAAACTGCTTTTT
>TRBJ2-3|.|.|16|TRBV19
CASSIGRKRFTDTQYF
TGTGCCAGTAGTATAGGGCGAAAGAGGTTCACAGATACGCAGTATTTT
>TRBJ2-3|.|.|13|TRBV2
CASSSPHTDTQYF
TGTGCCAGCAGTAGCCCTCACACAGATACGCAGTATTTT
>TRBJ2-7|TRBD2|.|15|TRBV27
CASSLFGGDSYEQYF
TGTGCCAGCAGTTTATTCGGGGGGGACTCCTACGAGCAGTACTTC
>TRBJ2-1|.|.|13|TRBV29-1
CSVGASTYNEQFF
TGCAGCGTTGGGGCCTCCACCTACAATGAGCAGTTCTTC
>TRBJ2-2|TRBD2|.|20|TRBV30
CAWSDRVAGVWVRGAGELFF
TGTGCCTGGAGTGATAGGGTAGCGGGAGTCTGGGTTCGTGGGGCCGGGGAGCTGTTTTTT
>TRBJ2-1|TRBD2|.|17|TRBV7-2
CASTKSPLAGLYNEQFF
TGTGCCAGCACCAAATCACCACTAGCGGGGCTGTACAATGAGCAGTTCTTC
>TRBJ2-3|.|.|15|TRBV4-3
CASSREGPLTDTQYF
TGCGCCAGCAGCCGAGAGGGCCCTCTCACAGATACGCAGTATTTT